Here is one T cell receptor beta chain with its context. Its specificity is unknown. The protocol was immunoSEQ multiplex PCR, while the TCRdb copy is restricted to in-frame clones and leaves out a portion. The sample lists hundreds of thousands of clones; roughly 84% were seen once. The record originates from a study of Ad26.COV2.S vaccination and SARS-CoV-2 variants. Study information: Ad26.COV2.S was injected intramuscularly once or twice, 56 days apart.

The study's findings and limits: Analytic work on TCR breadth and depth might have understated the full extent of total T cell responses.

The germline V gene has CDR1 SGHTA and CDR2 FQGNSA. V was pared by 5 bases and J by 0 bases, with 11 bases between. CDR3 length equals 16 residues. Specified treatment: around 19 received Ad26.COV2.S at low or high dose, single or two shots; about 5 received placebo; per-sample allocation not given. Samples were taken on day 63 after the first vaccine or placebo injection. A Boston adult aged 18-55 years was the donor. As its vector, the vaccine had Ad26, which expressed Wuhan-strain SARS-CoV-2 spike. The sample in question was peripheral blood, obtained in a trial of Ad26.COV2.S vaccine versus placebo. The receptor was isolated from a person aged 18-65 years who received the Ad26.COV2.S COVID-19 vaccine or a placebo. This chain links TRBV7-2 with TRBJ1-6; no clear D. The CDR3 sequence: CASSPHRNSYNSPLHF. The CDR3 region has the DNA TGTGCCAGCAGCCCTCATAGGAACTCCTATAATTCACCCCTCCACTTT.